Listed below are T cell receptor beta chains from one sample, sequenced in a study of blood T cell repertoires in COVID-19. Assay: immunoSEQ multiplex PCR; the TCRdb copy retains only in-frame clones and omits some. The table has around 120,000 clones, 86% seen once. The source material was peripheral blood. The receptor set was obtained from a man between 65 and 85 years old who had recovered from COVID-19. Each CDR3 is given with its conserved first and last residue. The D gene is left open where the match is weak. Not every row has a clone size; where given, it reads once, few, many or a size class.

J: TRBJ1-5; D: NA; size: few; V: TRBV6-6; DNA: TGTGCCAGCAGTTACGGGCAGGGGAGTAGCAATCAGCCCCAGCATTTT; CDR3: CASSYGQGSSNQPQHF
J: TRBJ1-6; D: NA; size: NA; V: TRBV6-4; DNA: TGTGCCAGCAGGGCATCAACAGGGATAGGTAATTCACCCCTCCACTTT; CDR3: CASRASTGIGNSPLHF
J: TRBJ2-7; D: NA; size: NA; V: TRBV11-2; DNA: TGTGCCAGCAGCTCGGGAAGGACGGGGAACTACGAGCAGTACTTC; CDR3: CASSSGRTGNYEQYF
J: TRBJ2-7; D: TRBD1; size: NA; V: TRBV5-1; DNA: TGCGCCAGCAGCTTGGCCACGGGACAGGGGTCCTACGAGCAGTACTTC; CDR3: CASSLATGQGSYEQYF
J: TRBJ2-3; D: TRBD1; size: NA; V: TRBV27; DNA: TGTGCCAGCAGTCCTAGGGACAGGGGGTATACGCAGTATTTT; CDR3: CASSPRDRGYTQYF
J: TRBJ1-2; D: TRBD1; size: once; V: TRBV3-1/TRBV3-2; DNA: TGTGCCAGCAGCCCGACAGGGGGCAACTATGGCTACACCTTC; CDR3: CASSPTGGNYGYTF
J: TRBJ1-5; D: NA; size: NA; V: TRBV19; DNA: TGTGCCAGTAGGCCGACAGATTATAGCAATCAGCCCCAGCATTTT; CDR3: CASRPTDYSNQPQHF
J: TRBJ1-2; D: NA; size: NA; V: TRBV28; DNA: TGTGCCAGCAGTTTAGGAGGACAGACCTATGGCTACACCTTC; CDR3: CASSLGGQTYGYTF
J: TRBJ1-1; D: TRBD1; size: NA; V: TRBV19; DNA: TGTGCCAGTAGTGCGGGACAGGCGGGAGTGGACACTGAAGCTTTCTTT; CDR3: CASSAGQAGVDTEAFF
J: TRBJ2-1; D: TRBD2; size: NA; V: TRBV2; DNA: TGTGCCAGCAGTGACCTCGCGGGAGGATCCTTCAATGAGCAGTTCTTC; CDR3: CASSDLAGGSFNEQFF
J: TRBJ1-2; D: NA; size: NA; V: TRBV28; DNA: TGTGCCAGCAGACAGGGCGGGTATGGCTACACCTTC; CDR3: CASRQGGYGYTF
J: TRBJ2-1; D: TRBD2; size: once; V: TRBV28; DNA: TGTGCCAGCAGTTTATCGGGGGGTCGGAATGAGCAGTTCTTC; CDR3: CASSLSGGRNEQFF
J: TRBJ2-3; D: TRBD2; size: NA; V: TRBV5-1; DNA: TGCGCCAGCAGCGTGGCTAGCGGGCCAGATACGCAGTATTTT; CDR3: CASSVASGPDTQYF
J: TRBJ1-1; D: NA; size: NA; V: TRBV7-9; DNA: TGTGCCAGCGTTCCTGGAACCTCCGGGGGAGGGGGTGAAGCTTTCTTT; CDR3: CASVPGTSGGGGEAFF
J: TRBJ2-7; D: TRBD2; size: NA; V: TRBV15; DNA: TGTGCCACCAGCAGAGGGCGACTAGCGGGAGGCGGCTACGAGCAGTACTTC; CDR3: CATSRGRLAGGGYEQYF
J: TRBJ2-7; D: TRBD1; size: NA; V: TRBV4-3; DNA: TGCGCCAGCAGCCGTCGGACAGGGGAACACGACGAGCAGTACTTC; CDR3: CASSRRTGEHDEQYF
J: TRBJ1-4; D: TRBD1; size: NA; V: TRBV28; DNA: TGTGCCAGCAGACCAGGGGGTGCAACTAATGAAAAACTGTTTTTT; CDR3: CASRPGGATNEKLFF
J: TRBJ2-3; D: NA; size: NA; V: TRBV29-1; DNA: TGCAGCGTGGGACTGGCCGGGTCGGATACGCAGTATTTT; CDR3: CSVGLAGSDTQYF
J: TRBJ1-2; D: NA; size: NA; V: TRBV6-2/TRBV6-3; DNA: TGTGCCAGCAGTTCCTTGGGGCCCGCCTATGGCTACACCTTC; CDR3: CASSSLGPAYGYTF
J: TRBJ2-7; D: NA; size: NA; V: TRBV10-3; DNA: TGTGCCATCAGTGAGAAGTCCCCACTGGAGCAGTACTTC; CDR3: CAISEKSPLEQYF
J: TRBJ2-7; D: TRBD1; size: few; V: TRBV2; DNA: TGTGCCAGCAGTACAGGGGTCTACGAGCAGTACTTC; CDR3: CASSTGVYEQYF
J: TRBJ1-1; D: NA; size: NA; V: TRBV18; DNA: TGTGCCAGCTCATGGTTAGACGAGGACACTGAAGCTTTCTTT; CDR3: CASSWLDEDTEAFF
J: TRBJ1-3; D: TRBD1; size: NA; V: TRBV19; DNA: TGTGCCAGTAGCGATCCCGGACAGGGAAGGACCATATATTTT; CDR3: CASSDPGQGRTIYF
J: TRBJ2-5; D: TRBD2; size: NA; V: TRBV27; DNA: TGTGCCAGCAGTTTATGGAGTAGCGGGGTAGAGACCCAGTACTTC; CDR3: CASSLWSSGVETQYF
J: TRBJ2-3; D: TRBD2; size: NA; V: TRBV6-1; DNA: TGTGCCAGCAGTGAAGCGACTAGCGGGGCGAAACTTAGCACAGATACGCAGTATTTT; CDR3: CASSEATSGAKLSTDTQYF
J: TRBJ1-2; D: TRBD1; size: NA; V: TRBV19; DNA: TGTGCCAGTAAGTCCCGGACAGGGGAGGACTATGGCTACACCTTC; CDR3: CASKSRTGEDYGYTF
J: TRBJ2-7; D: TRBD1; size: NA; V: TRBV10-3; DNA: TGTGCCATCAGTGACCCAGGACAGGGAACAGAGCAGTACTTC; CDR3: CAISDPGQGTEQYF
J: TRBJ2-3; D: TRBD2; size: NA; V: TRBV5-1; DNA: TGCGCCAGCAGCTTCGGAGCGGGGGACACAGATACGCAGTATTTT; CDR3: CASSFGAGDTDTQYF
J: TRBJ1-1; D: NA; size: NA; V: TRBV2; DNA: TGTGCCAGCAGTGAGGTCAGCTCGGGGACTGAAGCTTTCTTT; CDR3: CASSEVSSGTEAFF
J: TRBJ2-3; D: TRBD2; size: NA; V: TRBV24-1; DNA: TGTGCCACCAGTGATCTCAAGGGAGGGACAGATACGCAGTATTTT; CDR3: CATSDLKGGTDTQYF
J: TRBJ1-1; D: NA; size: NA; V: TRBV25-1; DNA: TGTGCCAGCAGTGACCCGGCCAGGGGAGACACTGAAGCTTTCTTT; CDR3: CASSDPARGDTEAFF
J: TRBJ2-1; D: TRBD2; size: NA; V: TRBV3-1/TRBV3-2; DNA: TGTGCCAGCAGCTACGGACTAGCGGGAGTGAGAAATGAGCAGTTCTTC; CDR3: CASSYGLAGVRNEQFF
J: TRBJ2-7; D: NA; size: once; V: TRBV30; DNA: TGTGCCTGGGGAGACCAAGCGGACGGACCTACCTACGAGCAGTACTTC; CDR3: CAWGDQADGPTYEQYF
J: TRBJ1-1; D: NA; size: once; V: TRBV7-8; DNA: TGTGCCAGCAGCCAACCCGGCGGGTTAGTTACTGAAGCTTTCTTT; CDR3: CASSQPGGLVTEAFF
J: TRBJ2-2; D: NA; size: NA; V: TRBV5-1; DNA: TGCGCCAGCAGCTTGGCCCTAGCGCTTACGAACACCGGGGAGCTGTTTTTT; CDR3: CASSLALALTNTGELFF
J: TRBJ1-3; D: TRBD1; size: few; V: TRBV5-5; DNA: TGTGCCAGCAGCTCGGCCCCCGGGACAGGGTCAAATGGAAACACCATATATTTT; CDR3: CASSSAPGTGSNGNTIYF
J: TRBJ2-3; D: TRBD2; size: NA; V: TRBV28; DNA: TGTGCCAGCAGTTTCCCATCCAGCGGGGGAACAGATACGCAGTATTTT; CDR3: CASSFPSSGGTDTQYF
J: TRBJ1-1; D: NA; size: NA; V: TRBV4-1; DNA: TGCGCCAGCAGCGAAGGGATCCGACTGGGAGCAGCTTTCTTT; CDR3: CASSEGIRLGAAFF
J: TRBJ2-1; D: NA; size: once; V: TRBV7-6; DNA: TGTGCCAGCAGCTTATGGTTGGCAGGGGGGTCTAAAGAGCAGTTCTTC; CDR3: CASSLWLAGGSKEQFF
J: TRBJ2-5; D: NA; size: NA; V: TRBV7-9; DNA: TGTGCCAGCAGCCGGGGTTTCCAAGAGACCCAGTACTTC; CDR3: CASSRGFQETQYF
J: TRBJ1-6; D: NA; size: NA; V: TRBV10-2; DNA: TGCGCCAGCAATGGGGGCCTGGACTCACCCCTCCACTTT; CDR3: CASNGGLDSPLHF